This TCR beta chain was profiled in a study of monozygotic twins with cystic fibrosis. The study's findings and limits: V usage most resembled the co-twin in 13 of 16 pairs. Unrelated CF individuals shared fewer identical clonotypes than monozygotic CF twins. Clonality was generally low (median about 0.01), higher in the most severe patients.

As for this clone: What it recognizes is unknown.

Produced via immunoSEQ multiplex PCR; TCRdb's table is partial and in-frame only. The sample has about 14,000 clones; approximately 92% are singletons. The source material was blood. This clonotype was sampled from a girl under 10 years old with cystic fibrosis.

CDR3: CSVAGGTEQYF. CDR3 in DNA: TGCAGCGTTGCGGGGGGGACAGAGCAGTACTTC. This rearrangement joins TRBV29-1 to TRBJ2-7; 8 positions match TRBD2. The CDR3 consists of 11 residues. Trimming at V came to 4 bases and at J to 7 bases, leaving 3 bases not matched to a gene. Per the germline V gene, CDR1 is SQVTM and CDR2 is ANQGSEA.